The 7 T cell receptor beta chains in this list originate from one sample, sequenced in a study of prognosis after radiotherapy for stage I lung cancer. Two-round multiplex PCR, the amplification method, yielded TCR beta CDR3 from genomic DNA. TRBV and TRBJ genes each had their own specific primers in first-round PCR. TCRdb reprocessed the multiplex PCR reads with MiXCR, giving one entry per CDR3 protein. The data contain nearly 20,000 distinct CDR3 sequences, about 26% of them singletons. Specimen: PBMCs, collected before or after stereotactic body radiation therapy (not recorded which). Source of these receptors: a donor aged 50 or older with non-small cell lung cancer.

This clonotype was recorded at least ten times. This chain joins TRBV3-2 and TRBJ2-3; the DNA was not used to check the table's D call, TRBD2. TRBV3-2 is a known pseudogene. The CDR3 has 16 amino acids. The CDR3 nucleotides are TGTGCCAGCAGCCACCCTGGCGGAGGGAACACAGATACGCAGTATTTT. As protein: CASSHPGGGNTDTQYF.

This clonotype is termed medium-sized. The CDR3, as DNA: TGTGCCAGCTTACTAGAGGGCACAGATACGCAGTATTTT. The encoded protein is CASLLEGTDTQYF. V is TRBV2 and J is TRBJ2-3, with D perhaps TRBD2 (5 bases). Germline V lookup: CDR1 SNHLY, CDR2 FYNNEI. This CDR3 contains 13 residues. The ends were cut back, 8 bases at V and 1 base at J, with 10 bases in the middle.

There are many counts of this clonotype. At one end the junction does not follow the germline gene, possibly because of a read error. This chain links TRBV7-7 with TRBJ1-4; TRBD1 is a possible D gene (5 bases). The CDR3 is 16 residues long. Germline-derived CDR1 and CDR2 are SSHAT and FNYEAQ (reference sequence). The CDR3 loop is CASSLGGDATNEKLFF. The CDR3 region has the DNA TGTGCTAGCAGCTTAGGAGGGGATGCAACTAATGAAAAACTGTTTTTT. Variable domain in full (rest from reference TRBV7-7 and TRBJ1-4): GAGVSQSPRYKVTKRGQDVTLRCDPISSHATLYWYQQALGQGPEFLTYFNYEAQPDKSGLPSDRFSAERPEGSISTLTIQRTEQRDSAMYRCASSLGGDATNEKLFFGSGTQLSVL.

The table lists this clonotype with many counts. The CDR3 protein is CSASLSGAGGPKEQYF. CDR3 bases: TGCAGTGCGTCACTTTCTGGCGCGGGAGGGCCGAAGGAGCAGTACTTC. The chain carries TRBV20-1 and TRBJ2-7; 9 bases fit TRBD2. There are 16 residues in the CDR3. Trimming at V came to 6 bases and at J to 7 bases, leaving 19 bases not matched to a gene. CDR1 and CDR2 (germline): DFQATT, SNEGSKA (reference sequence).

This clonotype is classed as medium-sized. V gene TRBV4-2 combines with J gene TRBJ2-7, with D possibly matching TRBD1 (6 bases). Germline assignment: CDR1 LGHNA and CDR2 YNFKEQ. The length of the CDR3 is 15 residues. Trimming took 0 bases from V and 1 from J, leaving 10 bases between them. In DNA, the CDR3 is TGTGCCAGCAGCCAAGATCCGACAGGTTCCTACGAGCAGTACTTC. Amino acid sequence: CASSQDPTGSYEQYF.

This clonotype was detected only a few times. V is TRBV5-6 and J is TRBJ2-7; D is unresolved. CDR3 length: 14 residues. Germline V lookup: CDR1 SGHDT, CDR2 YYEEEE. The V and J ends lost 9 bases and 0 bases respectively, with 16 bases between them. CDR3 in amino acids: CANIGRGSSYEQYF. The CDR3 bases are TGTGCCAACATCGGGCGAGGATCCTCCTACGAGCAGTACTTC. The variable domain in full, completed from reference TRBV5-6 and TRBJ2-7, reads DAGVTQSPTHLIKTRGQQVTLRCSPKSGHDTVSWYQQALGQGPQFIFQYYEEEERQRGNFPDRFSGHQFPNYSSELNVNALLLGDSALYLCANIGRGSSYEQYFGPGTRLTVT.

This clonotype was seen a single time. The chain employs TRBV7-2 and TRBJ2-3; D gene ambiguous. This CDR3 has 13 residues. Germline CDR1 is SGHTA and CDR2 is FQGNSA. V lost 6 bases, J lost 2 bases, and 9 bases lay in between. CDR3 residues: CASRKGNTDTQYF. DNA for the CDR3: TGTGCCAGCAGAAAGGGAAACACAGATACGCAGTATTTT.